This TCR beta chain was captured by sequencing in a study of shared clonotypes between healthy human individuals. Study-wide results and limits: Only blood was sampled; tissue repertoires likely differ.

The table lists this clone with a few counts. The antigen remains undetermined. Terminally differentiated effector memory CD45RA+ cells were left out of the naive CD8 fraction, which was CD45RO-negative and positively selected for CCR7. Germline V gene lookup returns CDR1 MNHEY and CDR2 SMNVEV (reference sequence). The CDR3 sequence is 13 residues long. V lost 6 bases to trimming and J lost 6 bases, with 11 bases between them. TCRdb's copy holds only in-frame clones and misses some; the assay was immunoSEQ multiplex PCR. Of about 1.9 million clones in the sample, around 95% are singletons; the top ten hold around 1.7%.

This sequence joins TRBV27 and TRBJ1-4, with D hard to call. Specimen: naive CD8+ T cells from PBMCs. The clonotype originates from a man younger than 35 in good health. Some clones in this sample may be carry-over from other donors' samples. CDR3: CASRRLRDEKLFF. CDR3 nucleotides: TGTGCCAGCAGGAGGCTCCGCGATGAAAAACTGTTTTTT. Combining the CDR3 with reference TRBV27 and TRBJ1-4 gives the whole variable domain EAQVTQNPRYLITVTGKKLTVTCSQNMNHEYMSWYRQDPGLGLRQIYYSMNVEVTDKGDVPEGYKVSRKEKRNFPLILESPSPNQTSLYFCASRRLRDEKLFFGSGTQLSVL.